This T cell receptor (beta chain) came from a study of T cells in Graves' hyperthyroidism and ophthalmopathy. Study-wide points: Ophthalmopathy was identified by the model a median about seven months ahead of onset.

The sample holds many counts of this clonotype. Its matching antigen is unknown. PBMCs stemmed from over 7.5 ml fresh peripheral blood. TCR beta CDR3 sequences were amplified from RNA transcripts. HTBI primers were used for first-round RT-PCR of the TCR CDR3. MiXCR, run by TCRdb on the multiplex PCR reads, gives a single entry per CDR3 protein. Counted here are around 700,000 distinct CDR3 sequences, over 35% occurring once; the ten biggest clones make up roughly 30%. V was clipped by 7 bases and J by 2 bases, with 14 bases between them. Germline V gene data show CDR1 as SNHLY and CDR2 as FYNNEI. CDR3 size: 14 residues.

Material for sequencing was blood. V usage is TRBV2 and J usage is TRBJ1-1, with a possible D match to TRBD1 (5 bases). This receptor was obtained from a middle-aged woman with Graves' hyperthyroidism. In DNA form, the CDR3 reads TGTGCCAGCAAGAGTGAGGGGCTTAACACTGAAGCTTTCTTT. Translating gives CASKSEGLNTEAFF.